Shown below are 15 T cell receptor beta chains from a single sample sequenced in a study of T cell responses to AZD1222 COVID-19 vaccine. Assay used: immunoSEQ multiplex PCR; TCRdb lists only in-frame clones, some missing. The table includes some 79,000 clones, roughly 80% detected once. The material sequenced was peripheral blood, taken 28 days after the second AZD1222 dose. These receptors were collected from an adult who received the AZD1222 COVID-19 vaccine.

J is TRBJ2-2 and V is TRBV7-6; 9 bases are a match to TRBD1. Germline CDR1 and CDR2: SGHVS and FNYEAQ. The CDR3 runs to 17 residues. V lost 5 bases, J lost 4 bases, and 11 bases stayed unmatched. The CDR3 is CASSPLAGTGITGELFF. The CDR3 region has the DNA TGTGCCAGCAGCCCCCTGGCCGGGACAGGGATCACCGGGGAGCTGTTTTTT. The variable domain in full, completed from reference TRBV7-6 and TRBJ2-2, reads GAGVSQSPRYKVTKRGQDVALRCDPISGHVSLYWYRQALGQGPEFLTYFNYEAQQDKSGLPNDRFSAERPEGSISTLTIQRTEQRDSAMYRCASSPLAGTGITGELFFGEGSRLTVL.

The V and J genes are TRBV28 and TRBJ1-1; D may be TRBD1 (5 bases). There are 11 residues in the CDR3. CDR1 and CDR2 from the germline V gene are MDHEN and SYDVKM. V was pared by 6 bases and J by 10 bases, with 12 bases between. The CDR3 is CASRTDLGAFF. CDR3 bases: TGTGCCAGCAGGACAGATCTCGGAGCTTTCTTT.

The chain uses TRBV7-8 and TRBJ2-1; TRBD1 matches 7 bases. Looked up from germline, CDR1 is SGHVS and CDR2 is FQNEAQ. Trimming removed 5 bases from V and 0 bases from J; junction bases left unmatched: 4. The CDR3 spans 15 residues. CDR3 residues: CASSAGTASYNEQFF. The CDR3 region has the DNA TGTGCCAGCAGCGCCGGGACAGCCTCCTACAATGAGCAGTTCTTC. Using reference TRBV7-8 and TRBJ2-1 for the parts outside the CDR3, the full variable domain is GAGVSQSPRYKVAKRGQDVALRCDPISGHVSLFWYQQALGQGPEFLTYFQNEAQLDKSGLPSDRFFAERPEGSVSTLKIQRTQQEDSAVYLCASSAGTASYNEQFFGPGTRLTVL.

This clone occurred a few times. CDR3 loop: CASSFHLSYEQYF. As DNA, the CDR3 is TGTGCCAGCAGCTTTCACCTTTCCTACGAGCAGTACTTC. The V gene is TRBV7-2, the J gene TRBJ2-7; D remains ambiguous. Trimming stripped 3 bases from V and 1 base from J, with 7 bases between. The CDR3 length is 13 residues. The germline gives CDR1 SGHTA, CDR2 FQGNSA.

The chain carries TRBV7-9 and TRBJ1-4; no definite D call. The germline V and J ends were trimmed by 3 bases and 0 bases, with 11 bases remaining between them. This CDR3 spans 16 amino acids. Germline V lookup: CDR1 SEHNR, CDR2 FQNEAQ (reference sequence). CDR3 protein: CASSLSVTTTNEKLFF. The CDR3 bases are TGTGCCAGCAGCTTGTCCGTCACCACAACTAATGAAAAACTGTTTTTT.

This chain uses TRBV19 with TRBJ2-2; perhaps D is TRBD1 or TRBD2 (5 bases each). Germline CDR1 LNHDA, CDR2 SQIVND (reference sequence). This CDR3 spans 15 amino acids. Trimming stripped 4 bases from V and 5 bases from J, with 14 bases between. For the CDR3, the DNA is TGTGCCAGTAGTACTGCCCCCGGGGCTACCGGGGAGCTGTTTTTT. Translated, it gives CASSTAPGATGELFF.

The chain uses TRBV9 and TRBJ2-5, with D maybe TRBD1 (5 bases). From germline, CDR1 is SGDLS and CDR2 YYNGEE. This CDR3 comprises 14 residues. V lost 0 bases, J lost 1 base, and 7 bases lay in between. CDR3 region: CASSVGGLQETQYF. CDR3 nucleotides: TGTGCCAGCAGCGTAGGGGGCCTCCAAGAGACCCAGTACTTC. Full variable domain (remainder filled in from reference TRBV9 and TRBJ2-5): DSGVTQTPKHLITATGQRVTLRCSPRSGDLSVYWYQQSLDQGLQFLIQYYNGEERAKGNILERFSAQQFPDLHSELNLSSLELGDSALYFCASSVGGLQETQYFGPGTRLLVL.

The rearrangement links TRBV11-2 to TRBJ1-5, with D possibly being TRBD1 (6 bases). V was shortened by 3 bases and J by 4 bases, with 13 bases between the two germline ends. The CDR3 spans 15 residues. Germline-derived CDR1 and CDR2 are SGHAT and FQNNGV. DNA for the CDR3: TGTGCCAGCAGCTTCGCAGGGGCGGAAAATCAGCCCCAGCATTTT. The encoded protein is CASSFAGAENQPQHF.

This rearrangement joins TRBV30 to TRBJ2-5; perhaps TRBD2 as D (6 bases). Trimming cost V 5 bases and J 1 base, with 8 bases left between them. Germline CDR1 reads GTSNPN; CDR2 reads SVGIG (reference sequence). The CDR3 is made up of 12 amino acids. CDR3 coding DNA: TGTGCCTGGGGGACTGCCCAAGAGACCCAGTACTTC. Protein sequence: CAWGTAQETQYF.

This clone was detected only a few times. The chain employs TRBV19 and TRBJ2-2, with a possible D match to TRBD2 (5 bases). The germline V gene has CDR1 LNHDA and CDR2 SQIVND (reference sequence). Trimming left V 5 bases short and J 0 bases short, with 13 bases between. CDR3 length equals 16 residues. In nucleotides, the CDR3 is TGTGCCAGTAGTGGGGTAGACTATGCGAACACCGGGGAGCTGTTTTTT. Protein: CASSGVDYANTGELFF.

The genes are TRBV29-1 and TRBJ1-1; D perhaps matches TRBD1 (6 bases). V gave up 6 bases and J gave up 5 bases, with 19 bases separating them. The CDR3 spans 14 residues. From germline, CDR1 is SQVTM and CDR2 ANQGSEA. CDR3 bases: TGCAGCGTAGGGGGGAGGGGATGGGAGACTGAAGCTTTCTTT. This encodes CSVGGRGWETEAFF. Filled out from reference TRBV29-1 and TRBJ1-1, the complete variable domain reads SAVISQKPSRDICQRGTSLTIQCQVDSQVTMMFWYRQQPGQSLTLIATANQGSEATYESGFVIDKFPISRPNLTFSTLTVSNMSPEDSSIYLCSVGGRGWETEAFFGQGTRLTVV.

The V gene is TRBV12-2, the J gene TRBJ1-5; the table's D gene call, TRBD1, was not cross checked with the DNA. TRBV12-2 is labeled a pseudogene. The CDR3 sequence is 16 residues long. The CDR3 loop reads CASRRRIQGYDQPQHF. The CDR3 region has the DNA TGTGCAAGTCGACGAAGGATTCAGGGCTACGATCAGCCCCAGCATTTT.

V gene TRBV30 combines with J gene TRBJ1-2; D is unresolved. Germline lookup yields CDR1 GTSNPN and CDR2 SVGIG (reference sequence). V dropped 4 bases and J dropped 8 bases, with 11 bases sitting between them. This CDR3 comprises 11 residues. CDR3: CAWNSNGGYTF. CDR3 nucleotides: TGTGCCTGGAACAGCAACGGCGGCTACACCTTC. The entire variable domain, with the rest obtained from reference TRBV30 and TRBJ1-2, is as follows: SQTIHQWPATLVQPVGSPLSLECTVEGTSNPNLYWYRQAAGRGLQLLFYSVGIGQISSEVPQNLSASRPQDRQFILSSKKLLLSDSGFYLCAWNSNGGYTFGSGTRLTVV.

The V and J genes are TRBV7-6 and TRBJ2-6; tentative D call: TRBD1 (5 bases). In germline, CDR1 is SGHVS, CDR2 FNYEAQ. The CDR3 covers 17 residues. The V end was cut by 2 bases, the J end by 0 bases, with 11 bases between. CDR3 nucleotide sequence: TGTGCCAGCAGCTTATCAGACAGCCTCTCTGGGGCCAACGTCCTGACTTTC. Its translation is CASSLSDSLSGANVLTF.

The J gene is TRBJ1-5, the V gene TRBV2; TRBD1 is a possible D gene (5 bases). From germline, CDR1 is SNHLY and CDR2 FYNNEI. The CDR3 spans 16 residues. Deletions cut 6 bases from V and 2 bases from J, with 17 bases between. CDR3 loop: CASSAGTPTRNQPQHF. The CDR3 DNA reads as TGTGCCAGCAGCGCCGGGACCCCTACGCGCAATCAGCCCCAGCATTTT. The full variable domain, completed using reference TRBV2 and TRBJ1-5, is EPEVTQTPSHQVTQMGQEVILRCVPISNHLYFYWYRQILGQKVEFLVSFYNNEISEKSEIFDDQFSVERPDGSNFTLKIRSTKLEDSAMYFCASSAGTPTRNQPQHFGDGTRLSIL.